This TCR beta chain was sequenced in a study of T-cell reconstitution after alpha-beta-depleted transplantation in children. Details on this clonotype: Its antigen is undetermined.

Points from the study as a whole: Most T-cell counts and diversity one year after the transplant came from T cells that were newly produced.

Trimming stripped 2 bases from V and 5 bases from J, with 16 bases between. Germline CDR1 reads SEHNR; CDR2 reads FQNEAQ (reference sequence). The CDR3 loop spans 16 amino acids. TCRbeta library construction was performed incorporating unique molecular identifiers. TCRdb fed the PCR reads into MiXCR, producing one record per CDR3 protein. The sample lists about 900,000 distinct CDR3 sequences; roughly 31% were seen once. This clonotype originated in a boy less than two years old who had a stem cell transplant for SCID, so the T cells may come from the graft donor. The gene calls are TRBV7-9 and TRBJ2-1, with D unclear. The sample in question was PBMCs, mostly from graft donor cells, obtained 360 days after TCRalphabeta/CD19-depleted stem cell transplant. DNA of the CDR3: TGTGCCAGCAGCTTATCCCCGGTCCGGGTTAACAATGAGCAGTTCTTC. Its protein is CASSLSPVRVNNEQFF.